This T cell receptor (beta chain) was sequenced in a study of T cells in Graves' hyperthyroidism and ophthalmopathy. Authors of the study amplified TCR beta CDR3 regions from RNA transcripts. When the TCR CDR3 underwent first-round RT-PCR, the HTBI primer set was used. Using its own MiXCR run on the multiplex PCR reads, TCRdb lists one record per CDR3 protein. This table holds 600,000 to 750,000 distinct CDR3 sequences, approximately 15% found once. A word on this clonotype: Its antigen is as yet unknown.

Patients with uncontrolled infections, other autoimmune diseases, pregnancy or lactation were excluded. Whole-study findings and limits: Expanded thyroid clonotypes (above 0.001) were mostly also found in blood.

The source of this sequence is a man aged 45 to 65 with Graves' hyperthyroidism. The sample taken for sequencing was blood.

The CDR3 region has the DNA TGTGCCTTAGCGGACTATCAGAGCTCCTACAATGAGCAGTTCTTC. Its translation is CALADYQSSYNEQFF. The chain carries TRBV30 and TRBJ2-1; D is possibly TRBD2 (6 bases). Trimming pared 7 bases from V and 0 bases from J, leaving 16 bases between. Germline V gene data show CDR1 as GTSNPN and CDR2 as SVGIG (reference sequence). This CDR3 is 15 amino acids long.